This is a list of T cell receptor beta chains from one sample in a study of blood T cell repertoires in COVID-19. The data were produced by immunoSEQ multiplex PCR, yet TCRdb's version contains in-frame clones alone and is incomplete. The sample includes hundreds of thousands of clones, approximately 92% of them seen just once. The sequenced material came from PBMCs or T cells enriched from blood (not recorded which). All receptors come from a man between 18 and 29 years old who had recovered from COVID-19. Both conserved end residues are part of each CDR3. The D gene is left open where the match is weak. Some rows have no size entry. The others give once, few or many, or a class for an expanded clone.

CASGFSGVGTDTQYF | TGTGCCAGCGGGTTCTCGGGGGTTGGCACAGATACGCAGTATTTT | TRBJ2-3 | TRBV2 | - | -
CSALRIDTQYF | TGCAGTGCTTTGAGGATAGATACGCAGTATTTT | TRBJ2-3 | TRBV20-1 | - | many
CASRVSTSVLGEQFF | TGTGCCAGTAGAGTGAGTACTAGCGTACTGGGTGAGCAGTTCTTC | TRBJ2-1 | TRBV19 | TRBD2 | -
CASSLVDFNEQFF | TGTGCCAGCAGCTTGGTGGACTTTAATGAGCAGTTCTTC | TRBJ2-1 | TRBV5-6 | - | -
CASTNRDRAYEQYF | TGTGCCAGCACCAACCGGGACAGAGCCTACGAGCAGTACTTC | TRBJ2-7 | TRBV21-1 | - | -
CSVGGAGGPGEQFF | TGCAGCGTTGGTGGAGCGGGAGGGCCGGGTGAGCAGTTCTTC | TRBJ2-1 | TRBV29-1 | TRBD2 | -
CASSPKQGAGLGQETQYF | TGTGCCAGCTCACCCAAGCAGGGCGCAGGGCTGGGGCAAGAGACCCAGTACTTC | TRBJ2-5 | TRBV18 | - | -
CASSPPSTGELFF | TGTGCCAGCTCACCACCGAGCACCGGGGAGCTGTTTTTT | TRBJ2-2 | TRBV18 | - | once
CASSYLGNTIYF | TGTGCCAGTAGCTATCTTGGAAACACCATATATTTT | TRBJ1-3 | TRBV19 | - | -
CASSVELAGGSPSGDTQYF | TGTGCCAGCAGCGTAGAATTAGCGGGAGGATCTCCGTCTGGAGATACGCAGTATTTT | TRBJ2-3 | TRBV9 | TRBD2 | -
CASSVQPGNTEAFF | TGTGCCAGCAGCGTACAACCAGGGAACACTGAAGCTTTCTTT | TRBJ1-1 | TRBV7-3 | - | -
CASSLLVRNNSPLHF | TGTGCCAGCAGTTTATTGGTCAGAAATAATTCACCCCTCCACTTT | TRBJ1-6 | TRBV28 | - | few
CASSLARAVSGELFF | TGCGCCAGCAGCTTGGCCAGGGCGGTGTCCGGGGAGCTGTTTTTT | TRBJ2-2 | TRBV5-1 | - | -
CASSESFRGQADSGANVLTF | TGCGCCAGCAGTGAGTCTTTTCGGGGACAGGCCGACTCTGGGGCCAACGTCCTGACTTTC | TRBJ2-6 | TRBV10-1 | TRBD1 | -
CASSQQNTEAFF | TGTGCCAGCAGCCAACAGAACACTGAAGCTTTCTTT | TRBJ1-1 | TRBV6-5 | - | -
CASSRNRDNEQFF | TGTGCCAGCTCACGGAACAGGGACAATGAGCAGTTCTTC | TRBJ2-1 | TRBV18 | - | once
CASSAGLAGGGRETQYF | TGTGCCAGTAGTGCAGGACTAGCGGGAGGCGGCCGGGAGACCCAGTACTTC | TRBJ2-5 | TRBV19 | TRBD2 | -
CASSKDRVNQPQHF | TGTGCCAGTAGTAAAGACAGGGTCAATCAGCCCCAGCATTTT | TRBJ1-5 | TRBV19 | TRBD1 | -
CASSVARGGEKLFF | TGTGCCAGCAGCGTAGCCAGGGGCGGGGAAAAACTGTTTTTT | TRBJ1-4 | TRBV9 | - | -
CASSVYRDRNSPLHF | TGTGCCAGTAGTGTCTACCGGGACAGGAATTCACCCCTCCACTTT | TRBJ1-6 | TRBV19 | TRBD1 | -
CASSIAGGLGSPLHF | TGTGCCAGTAGTATCGCAGGGGGTTTAGGTTCACCCCTCCACTTT | TRBJ1-6 | TRBV19 | TRBD1 | once
CASQRQGSYEQYF | TGCGCCAGCCAAAGACAGGGTAGCTACGAGCAGTACTTC | TRBJ2-7 | TRBV5-1 | TRBD1 | once
CASVTTSGRNELFF | TGTGCCAGCGTCACAACTAGCGGGAGAAATGAGCTGTTTTTT | TRBJ2-2 | TRBV19 | TRBD2 | -
CASSPSRGEQYF | TGTGCCAGCAGTCCCAGTAGGGGCGAGCAGTACTTC | TRBJ2-7 | TRBV12-3/TRBV12-4 | - | -
CASSGGQGSYEQYF | TGCGCCAGCAGTGGGGGACAGGGCTCCTACGAGCAGTACTTC | TRBJ2-7 | TRBV10-2 | TRBD1 | -
CASSRSGGQDYGYTF | TGTGCCAGCTCACGATCAGGGGGCCAGGATTATGGCTACACCTTC | TRBJ1-2 | TRBV18 | TRBD1 | -
CASSLQGTGELFF | TGTGCCAGCAGCTTGCAGGGCACCGGGGAGCTGTTTTTT | TRBJ2-2 | TRBV5-4 | - | -
CASSFPGTYNSPLHF | TGTGCCAGCAGTTTCCCAGGGACTTATAATTCACCCCTCCACTTT | TRBJ1-6 | TRBV28 | - | -